This T cell receptor (beta chain) appears in the sequencing data of a study of post-analysis software for immune sequencing data. For the study at large: Multiple sclerosis in the patients followed relapsing-remitting, secondary progressive and progressive-relapsing courses. Broader study findings: In patients, roughly 5 TRBV segments were more frequent than in controls, with TRBV5-6, TRBV5-1 and TRBV20-1 among them.

The germline CDR1 and CDR2 sequences are LGHNA and YNFKEQ. The CDR3 spans 14 residues. The germline V and J ends were trimmed by 2 bases and 1 base, with 8 bases remaining between them. Carried by the TCR beta cDNA libraries were unique molecular identifiers. T cells numbering about 0.95 to 10 million yielded roughly 0.5 million cDNA molecules. In TCRdb, the PCR reads were re-called with MiXCR into one record per CDR3 protein. The sample lists hundreds of thousands of distinct CDR3 sequences; roughly 46% were seen once. Of note for this clonotype: No antigen is known for it.

This sequence was found in a girl between 10 and 17 years old with multiple sclerosis. The chain has TRBV4-2 and TRBJ1-1; maybe TRBD1 (5 bases). Sequencing was performed on blood. The CDR3 region has the DNA TGTGCCAGCAGCCAAACTACAGGGAACACTGAAGCTTTCTTT. Its translation is CASSQTTGNTEAFF.